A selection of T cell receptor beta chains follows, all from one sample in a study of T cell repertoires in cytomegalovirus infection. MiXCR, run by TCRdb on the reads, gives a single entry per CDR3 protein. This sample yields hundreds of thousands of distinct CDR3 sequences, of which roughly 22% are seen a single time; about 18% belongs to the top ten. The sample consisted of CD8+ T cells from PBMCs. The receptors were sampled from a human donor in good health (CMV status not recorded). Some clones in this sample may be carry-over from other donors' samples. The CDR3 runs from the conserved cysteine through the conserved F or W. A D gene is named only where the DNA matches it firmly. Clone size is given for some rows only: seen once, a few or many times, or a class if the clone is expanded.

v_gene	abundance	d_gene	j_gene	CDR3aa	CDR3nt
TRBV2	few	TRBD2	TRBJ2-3	CASSERGAGTDTQYF	TGTGCCAGCAGTGAGCGGGGGGCCGGCACAGATACGCAGTATTTT
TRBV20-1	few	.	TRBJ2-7	CSAREFGGEEQYF	TGCAGTGCTAGAGAATTTGGAGGGGAAGAGCAGTACTTC
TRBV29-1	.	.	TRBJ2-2	CSVRFRASNTGELFF	TGCAGCGTCCGTTTTAGGGCCTCGAACACCGGGGAGCTGTTTTTT
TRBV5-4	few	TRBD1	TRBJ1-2	CASSLEQGWYGYTF	TGTGCCAGCAGCTTGGAACAGGGGTGGTATGGCTACACCTTC
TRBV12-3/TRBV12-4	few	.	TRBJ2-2	CASSPGSLATGELFF	TGTGCCAGCAGTCCTGGCTCTCTAGCTACCGGGGAGCTGTTTTTT
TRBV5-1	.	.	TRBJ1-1	CASSLDLLNTEAFF	TGCGCCAGCAGCTTGGACTTACTGAACACTGAAGCTTTCTTT
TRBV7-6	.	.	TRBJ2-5	CASSLEMRAGETQYF	TGTGCCAGCAGCTTAGAGATGAGGGCTGGGGAGACCCAGTACTTC
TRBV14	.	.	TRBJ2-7	CASSQVTRTYEQYF	TGTGCCAGCAGCCAAGTCACTCGTACCTACGAGCAGTACTTC
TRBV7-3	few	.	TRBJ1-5	CASTPAGIPSNQPQHF	TGTGCCAGCACCCCCGCGGGGATCCCTAGCAATCAGCCCCAGCATTTT
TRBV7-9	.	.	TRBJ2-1	CASSSYLGTYNEQFF	TGTGCCAGCAGCTCATATCTGGGGACCTACAATGAGCAGTTCTTC
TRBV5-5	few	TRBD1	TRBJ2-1	CASSPRGPEQFF	TGTGCCAGCAGCCCCAGGGGGCCGGAGCAGTTCTTC
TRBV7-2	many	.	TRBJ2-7	CASSSSTGGGYEQYF	TGTGCCAGCAGCTCCTCGACCGGGGGAGGCTACGAGCAGTACTTC
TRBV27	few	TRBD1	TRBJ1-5	CASSLTGASNQPQHF	TGTGCCAGCAGTTTAACAGGGGCGAGCAATCAGCCCCAGCATTTT
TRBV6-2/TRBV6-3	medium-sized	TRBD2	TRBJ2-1	CATSGGDPGGEQFF	TGTGCCACCTCAGGTGGGGACCCGGGGGGTGAGCAGTTCTTC
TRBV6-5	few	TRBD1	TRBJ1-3	CASSLQGISGNTIYF	TGTGCCAGCAGCCTACAGGGGATCTCTGGAAACACCATATATTTT
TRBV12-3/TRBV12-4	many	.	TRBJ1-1	CASSLGGSGTEAFF	TGTGCCAGCAGCCTAGGGGGAAGTGGCACTGAAGCTTTCTTT
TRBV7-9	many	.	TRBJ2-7	CASSGQTSYEQYF	TGTGCCAGCAGCGGACAGACCTCCTACGAGCAGTACTTC
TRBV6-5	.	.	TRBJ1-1	CASSYSSSGVAEAFF	TGTGCCAGCAGTTACTCCTCATCGGGGGTCGCTGAAGCTTTCTTT
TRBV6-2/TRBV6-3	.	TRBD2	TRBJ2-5	CASSSSLAGGQYQETQYF	TGTGCCAGCAGTTCGAGTCTAGCGGGGGGCCAGTACCAAGAGACCCAGTACTTC
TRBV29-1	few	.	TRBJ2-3	CSATTDTQYF	TGCAGCGCCACCACAGATACGCAGTATTTT
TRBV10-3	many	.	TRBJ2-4	CAISEFPGNLAKNIQYF	TGTGCCATCAGTGAGTTCCCAGGAAACCTAGCCAAAAACATTCAGTACTTC
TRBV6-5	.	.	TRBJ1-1	CASRRLKLDTEAFF	TGTGCCAGCAGACGACTGAAATTGGACACTGAAGCTTTCTTT
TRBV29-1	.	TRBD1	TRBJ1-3	CSVETGAVNTIYF	TGCAGCGTTGAGACAGGGGCCGTAAACACCATATATTTT
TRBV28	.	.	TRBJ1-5	CASSSLGSNQPQHF	TGTGCCAGCAGTTCGTTGGGAAGCAATCAGCCCCAGCATTTT
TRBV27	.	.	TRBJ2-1	CASSLSIRGARNEQFF	TGTGCCAGCAGTTTATCGATCCGGGGCGCGCGGAATGAGCAGTTCTTC
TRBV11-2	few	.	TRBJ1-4	CASSLRQVNEKLFF	TGTGCCAGCAGCCTCAGGCAGGTTAATGAAAAACTGTTTTTT
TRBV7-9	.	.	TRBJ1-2	CASNIRGDTYDYTF	TGTGCCAGCAATATCCGGGGGGACACCTATGACTACACCTTC
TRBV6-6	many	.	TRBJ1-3	CASSQSAGVVDTIYF	TGTGCCAGCAGCCAATCGGCGGGGGTCGTGGACACCATATATTTT
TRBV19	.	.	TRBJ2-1	CASRTSYEQFF	TGTGCCAGTAGAACTAGCTATGAGCAGTTCTTC
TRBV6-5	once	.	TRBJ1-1	CASQSGTPGAEAFF	TGTGCCAGCCAATCCGGGACGCCGGGCGCTGAAGCTTTCTTT
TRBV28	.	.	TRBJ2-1	CASSLSSLSSYNEQFF	TGTGCCAGCAGTTTATCAAGCCTTAGCTCCTACAATGAGCAGTTCTTC
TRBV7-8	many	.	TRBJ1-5	CASSEGGQPQHF	TGTGCCAGCAGCGAAGGTGGTCAGCCCCAGCATTTT
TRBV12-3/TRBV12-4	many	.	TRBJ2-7	CASSLPGTYEQYF	TGTGCCAGCAGTTTACCGGGGACCTACGAGCAGTACTTC
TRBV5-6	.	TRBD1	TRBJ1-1	CASSLGRGHVTFF	TGTGCCAGCAGCTTGGGAAGGGGGCACGTAACTTTCTTT
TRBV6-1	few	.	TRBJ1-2	CASSPALTTYGYTF	TGTGCCAGCAGTCCAGCCCTGACTACATATGGCTACACCTTC
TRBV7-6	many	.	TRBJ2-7	CASSPASGSSYEQYF	TGTGCCAGCAGCCCCGCGTCGGGCAGCTCCTACGAGCAGTACTTC
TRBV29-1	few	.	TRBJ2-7	CSVEDGGSSYEQYF	TGCAGCGTTGAAGATGGGGGGAGCTCCTACGAGCAGTACTTC
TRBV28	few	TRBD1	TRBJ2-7	CASRPGTGGYEQYF	TGTGCCAGCAGACCCGGGACAGGGGGATACGAGCAGTACTTC
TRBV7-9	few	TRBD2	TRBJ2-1	CASSYPLAGGPEQFF	TGTGCCAGCAGCTATCCACTAGCGGGGGGGCCTGAGCAGTTCTTC
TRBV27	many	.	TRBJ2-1	CASSLSGDEQFF	TGTGCCAGCAGTTTATCCGGGGATGAGCAGTTCTTC
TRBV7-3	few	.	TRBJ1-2	CASSPGSHSYGYTF	TGTGCCAGCAGCCCGGGATCCCATTCCTATGGCTACACCTTC
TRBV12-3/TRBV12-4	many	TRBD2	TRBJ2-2	CASSFGGGYTGELFF	TGTGCCAGCAGTTTTGGCGGGGGGTACACCGGGGAGCTGTTTTTT
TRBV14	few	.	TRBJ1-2	CASSQAGSNQARYGYTF	TGTGCCAGCAGCCAAGCGGGCTCCAACCAGGCTCGGTATGGCTACACCTTC
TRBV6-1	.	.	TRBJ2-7	CASSEDGQTYEQYF	TGTGCCAGCAGTGAAGACGGACAGACCTACGAGCAGTACTTC
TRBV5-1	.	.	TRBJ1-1	CASSLVGRNTEAFF	TGCGCCAGCAGCTTGGTCGGGAGGAACACTGAAGCTTTCTTT
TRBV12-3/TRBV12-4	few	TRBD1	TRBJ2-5	CASSTGQEQETQYF	TGTGCCAGCAGCACAGGACAGGAGCAAGAGACCCAGTACTTC
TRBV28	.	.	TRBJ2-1	CVSTPRHYSYNEQFF	TGTGTCAGCACGCCGAGACACTACTCCTACAATGAGCAGTTCTTC
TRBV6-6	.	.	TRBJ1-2	CASSYDSTYGYTF	TGTGCCAGCAGTTATGACAGCACCTATGGCTACACCTTC
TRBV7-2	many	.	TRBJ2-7	CASSYGQSEQYF	TGTGCCAGCAGCTACGGACAGTCCGAGCAGTACTTC
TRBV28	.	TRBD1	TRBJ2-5	CASSFPVRGHQYF	TGTGCCAGCAGTTTCCCCGTGAGGGGGCACCAGTACTTC
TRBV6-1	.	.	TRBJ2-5	CASSTFWGEETQYF	TGTGCCAGCAGTACCTTTTGGGGCGAGGAGACCCAGTACTTC
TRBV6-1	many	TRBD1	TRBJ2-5	CASSEGTAVAQYF	TGTGCCAGCAGTGAGGGGACAGCCGTGGCCCAGTACTTC